These T cell receptor beta chains were read from a single sample in a study of regulatory T cells in long-lasting Graves disease. TCRdb re-derived calls from the multiplex PCR reads in MiXCR, one entry per CDR3 protein. The sample records about 440,000 distinct CDR3 sequences, about a sixth being singletons. These data were likewise used in another study, on T cells in Graves' hyperthyroidism and ophthalmopathy.

The source material was peripheral blood mononuclear cells (PBMCs), sampled at new diagnosis, from a patient treated with antithyroid drugs. The receptors originated from a woman between 18 and 29 years old with Graves disease. Both conserved end residues are trimmed from each CDR3. Size is omitted from some rows. Given values are once, few, many or a class for expanded clones.

CDR3aa: ASSLSGRPPHNEQF; abundance: -; v_gene: TRBV12-3/TRBV12-4; j_gene: TRBJ2-1; len: 14
CDR3aa: ASSQARGVASGANVLT; abundance: -; v_gene: TRBV4-1; j_gene: TRBJ2-6; len: 16
CDR3aa: ASSKTGNPRPYNEQF; abundance: few; v_gene: TRBV19; j_gene: TRBJ2-1; len: 15
CDR3aa: ASSKEGGGNERF; abundance: -; v_gene: TRBV7-6; j_gene: TRBJ2-1; len: 12
CDR3aa: ASSPDRGEQPQH; abundance: many; v_gene: TRBV5-1; j_gene: TRBJ1-5; len: 12
CDR3aa: ASSQSGTRGQF; abundance: -; v_gene: TRBV12-3/TRBV12-4; j_gene: TRBJ2-1; len: 11
CDR3aa: ASTLGTVVYNSPLH; abundance: few; v_gene: TRBV28; j_gene: TRBJ1-6; len: 14
CDR3aa: ASSQGPRASYNEQF; abundance: -; v_gene: TRBV7-7; j_gene: TRBJ2-1; len: 14
CDR3aa: ASRKNRVQTYNEQF; abundance: many; v_gene: TRBV12-3/TRBV12-4; j_gene: TRBJ2-1; len: 14
CDR3aa: ASSPTRGRTEAF; abundance: many; v_gene: TRBV7-2; j_gene: TRBJ1-1; len: 12
CDR3aa: SAQGGQGTGELF; abundance: many; v_gene: TRBV20-1; j_gene: TRBJ2-2; len: 12
CDR3aa: ASSLRQGGSPPIVEQF; abundance: -; v_gene: TRBV7-2; j_gene: TRBJ2-1; len: 16
CDR3aa: ASSYSKVTGELF; abundance: many; v_gene: TRBV6-5; j_gene: TRBJ2-2; len: 12
CDR3aa: ASSLYSGRVEQY; abundance: -; v_gene: TRBV27; j_gene: TRBJ2-7; len: 12
CDR3aa: SVVWGGSYNEQF; abundance: -; v_gene: TRBV29-1; j_gene: TRBJ2-1; len: 12
CDR3aa: SVGTFNEQF; abundance: -; v_gene: TRBV29-1; j_gene: TRBJ2-1; len: 9
CDR3aa: ASRGFAETQY; abundance: many; v_gene: TRBV2; j_gene: TRBJ2-5; len: 10
CDR3aa: ASANGGFGDQPQH; abundance: few; v_gene: TRBV6-1; j_gene: TRBJ1-5; len: 13
CDR3aa: ASSLSPGGSGNTIY; abundance: few; v_gene: TRBV5-5; j_gene: TRBJ1-3; len: 14
CDR3aa: ASSPTENQPQH; abundance: many; v_gene: TRBV18; j_gene: TRBJ1-5; len: 11